This T cell receptor beta chain was documented in a study of beta chain features in type 1 diabetes. Germline V gene data show CDR1 as SNHLY and CDR2 as FYNNEI. V was shortened by 4 bases and J by 4 bases, with 5 bases between the two germline ends. This CDR3 spans 13 amino acids. This clone was counted a few times. The antigen is undetermined. Overall study findings and caveats: High TCR expression in some cells could lead to their over-representation in cDNA sequencing. More deletions and fewer insertions at VDJ junctions were found in patients with type 1 diabetes. People with Type 1 diabetes carried modestly yet significantly shorter TCRB CDR3s in all four CD4+ subsets.

TCRB transcripts that were expressed got sequenced, as all of the isolated RNA had been reverse transcribed. The study sequenced naive, central memory and regulatory T cell samples to an average of about 3.5 million reads. Method: immunoSEQ multiplex PCR; TCRdb's copy keeps in-frame clones and lacks some. The sample yields hundreds of thousands of clones, 11% seen once. The sequencing input was naive CD4+ T cells from blood. The chain couples TRBV2 to TRBJ1-6; D is unclear. The sequence derives from a man younger than 45 with type 1 diabetes. DNA for the CDR3: TGTGCCAGCAGTGGGCAGTATAATTCACCCCTCCACTTT. Translation: CASSGQYNSPLHF.